This T cell receptor beta chain is from a study of cytomegalovirus exposure and HLA in healthy donors. PCR primers comprised 60 Vbeta and 13 Jbeta primers. The assay was immunoSEQ multiplex PCR, and TCRdb's table has in-frame clones only and misses some. The sample yields about 85,000 clones, 80% seen once. From germline, CDR1 is MNHNS and CDR2 SASEGT. With V trimmed by 4 bases and J by 4 bases, 8 bases remained unmatched. CDR3 length: 16 residues. The chain employs TRBV6-1 and TRBJ2-2, with TRBD2 matching over 8 bases. The source is a man in his forties or fifties in good health and CMV-seropositive. Material: PBMCs. The CDR3 nucleotides read TGTGCCAGCAGTGGGGTCGCGGCGGGAGGCACCGGGGAGCTGTTTTTT. Protein sequence: CASSGVAAGGTGELFF.